This T cell receptor (beta chain) came from a study of T cells expressing NK-cell markers. Points from the study as a whole: Whether expanded NKG2C+ T cell clones recognized HCMV stayed uncertain. The CD3+CD56-NKG2C+ fraction of several donors was also led by these clonotypes.

Using the 5' RACE reads, TCRdb records one entry per CDR3 protein without DNA. The ten top clones account for 3% to 4.5%, within a sample of 450,000 to 600,000 distinct CDR3 sequences. The CDR3 covers 14 residues. Germline V gene lookup returns CDR1 MNHEY and CDR2 SVGAGI. As for this clonotype: As yet, its antigen is unknown.

This chain joins TRBV6-5 and TRBJ2-1. This TCR was recovered from a man between 18 and 35 years old in good health. The sample taken for sequencing was blood T cells: a sorted CD56 or NKG2C T cell subset, CD4+ or CD8+ T cells, or bulk PBMC T cells (not recorded which). CDR3 region: CASSIPTGPNEQFF.